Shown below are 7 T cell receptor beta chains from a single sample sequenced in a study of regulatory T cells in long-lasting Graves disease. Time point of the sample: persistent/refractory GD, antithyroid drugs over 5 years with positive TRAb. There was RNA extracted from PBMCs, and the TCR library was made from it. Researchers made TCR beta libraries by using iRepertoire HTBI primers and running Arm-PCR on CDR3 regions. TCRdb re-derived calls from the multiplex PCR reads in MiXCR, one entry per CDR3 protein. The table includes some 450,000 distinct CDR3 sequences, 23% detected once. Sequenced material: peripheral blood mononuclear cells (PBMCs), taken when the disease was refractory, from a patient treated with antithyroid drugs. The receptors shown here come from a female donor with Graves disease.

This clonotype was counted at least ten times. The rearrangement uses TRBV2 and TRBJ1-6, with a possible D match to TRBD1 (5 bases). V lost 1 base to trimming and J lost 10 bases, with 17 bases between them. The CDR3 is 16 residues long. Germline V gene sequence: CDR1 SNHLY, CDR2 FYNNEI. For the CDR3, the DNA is TGTGCCAGCAGTGAAGGCCCGGGACTCTTAGGATCACCCCTCCACTTT. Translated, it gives CASSEGPGLLGSPLHF. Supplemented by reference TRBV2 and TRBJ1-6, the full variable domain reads EPEVTQTPSHQVTQMGQEVILRCVPISNHLYFYWYRQILGQKVEFLVSFYNNEISEKSEIFDDQFSVERPDGSNFTLKIRSTKLEDSAMYFCASSEGPGLLGSPLHFGNGTRLTVT.

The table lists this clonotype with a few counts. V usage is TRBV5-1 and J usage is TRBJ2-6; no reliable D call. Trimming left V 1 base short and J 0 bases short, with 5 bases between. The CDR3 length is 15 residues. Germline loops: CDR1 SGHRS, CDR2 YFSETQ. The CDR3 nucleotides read TGCGCCAGCAGCTTGCAGCTCTCTGGGGCCAACGTCCTGACTTTC. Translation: CASSLQLSGANVLTF.

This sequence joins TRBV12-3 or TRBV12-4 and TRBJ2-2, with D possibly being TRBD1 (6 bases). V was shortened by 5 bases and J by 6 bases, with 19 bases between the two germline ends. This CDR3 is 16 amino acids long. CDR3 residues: CASSTALIRGPGELFF. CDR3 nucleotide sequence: TGTGCCAGCAGTACAGCCCTGATCAGGGGCCCCGGGGAGCTGTTTTTT.

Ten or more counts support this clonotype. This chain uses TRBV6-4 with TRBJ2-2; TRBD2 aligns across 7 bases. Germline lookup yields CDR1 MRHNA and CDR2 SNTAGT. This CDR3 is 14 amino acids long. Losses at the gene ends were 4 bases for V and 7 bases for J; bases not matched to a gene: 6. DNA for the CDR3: TGTGCCAGCAGTGTTGCGGGAGAGGTCGGGGAGCTGTTTTTT. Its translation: CASSVAGEVGELFF.

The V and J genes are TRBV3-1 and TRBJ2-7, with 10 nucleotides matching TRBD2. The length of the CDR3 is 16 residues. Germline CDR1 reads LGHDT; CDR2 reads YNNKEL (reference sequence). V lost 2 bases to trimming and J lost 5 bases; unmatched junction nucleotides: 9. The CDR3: CASSQRVGLAGDEQYF. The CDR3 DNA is TGTGCCAGCAGCCAAAGAGTCGGGCTAGCGGGAGACGAGCAGTACTTC.

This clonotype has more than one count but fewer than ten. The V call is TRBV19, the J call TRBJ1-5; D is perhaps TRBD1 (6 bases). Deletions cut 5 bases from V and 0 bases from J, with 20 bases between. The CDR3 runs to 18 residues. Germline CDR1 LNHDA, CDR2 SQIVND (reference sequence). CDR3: CASSPTGHKADSNQPQHF. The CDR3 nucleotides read TGTGCCAGTAGTCCCACGGGACATAAGGCTGATAGCAATCAGCCCCAGCATTTT.

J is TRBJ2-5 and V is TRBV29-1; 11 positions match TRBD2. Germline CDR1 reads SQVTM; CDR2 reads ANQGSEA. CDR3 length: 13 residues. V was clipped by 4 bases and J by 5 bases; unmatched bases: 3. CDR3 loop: CSVVRLAGETQYF. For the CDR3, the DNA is TGCAGCGTTGTTCGACTAGCGGGGGAGACCCAGTACTTC.